One T cell receptor (beta chain) is described in this entry. Its antigen remains unidentified. The V gene end was trimmed by 5 bases and the J gene end by 6 bases; junction bases not matched to a gene: 9. Per the germline V gene, CDR1 is SNHLY and CDR2 is FYNNEI. The CDR3 is 14 residues long. The data were taken from a study of T cell responses to AZD1222 COVID-19 vaccine. Generated by immunoSEQ multiplex PCR, the TCRdb table keeps only in-frame clones and is missing some. Of about 120,000 clones in the sample, about 90% are singletons; the top ten hold just over 2.5%. Pooled together were second doses at about 4 or about 12 weeks. Study-level findings and limits: Sampled repertoires all dated from after the peak T cell response. Variant regions that are unmutated are reportedly the target of nearly half of spike-specific TCRs. Clonal diversity was possibly underestimated, and white British individuals and females predominated among donors.

The chain links TRBV2 to TRBJ1-2, with 7 positions matching TRBD1. The sequence came from an adult who received the AZD1222 COVID-19 vaccine. The sequenced sample was peripheral blood, obtained 28 days after the second AZD1222 dose. In nucleotides, the CDR3 is TGTGCCAGCAGTATGACAGGGAGCTTGGATGGCTACACCTTC. Translated, it gives CASSMTGSLDGYTF.